The 28 T cell receptor beta chains given below trace back to one sample, sequenced in a study of control samples from healthy donors and cancer patients. TCRdb keeps only in-frame clones here, not all; method: immunoSEQ multiplex PCR. The data contain fewer than 200,000 clones, approximately 90% of them singletons. The specimen sequenced was blood. The receptors come from a man between 25 and 39 years old in good health.

The genes are TRBV7-8 and TRBJ2-3; 7 bases line up with TRBD1. Germline V gene data show CDR1 as SGHVS and CDR2 as FQNEAQ. This CDR3 is built from 16 residues. Trimming cost V 2 bases and J 4 bases; bases outside gene matches: 9. CDR3 DNA sequence: TGTGCCAGCAGCTTACGACAGGGTGGGGTTCCAGATACGCAGTATTTT. This codes for CASSLRQGGVPDTQYF.

The CDR3 DNA is TGTGCCATCAGTGAGTCGGGTCTCGGGCAGCTGAACACCGGGGAGCTGTTTTTT. It codes for CAISESGLGQLNTGELFF. The chain is built from TRBV10-3 and TRBJ2-2; D remains unclear. The V end was cut by 0 bases, the J end by 1 base, with 15 bases between. Germline CDR1 is ENHRY and CDR2 is SYGVKD. The CDR3 spans 18 residues.

This clone was observed a few times. This chain connects TRBV9 to TRBJ2-1, with D possibly TRBD2 on 6 matching bases. V lost 1 base and J 7 bases, leaving 12 bases between the germline ends. The CDR3 contains 14 residues. CDR1 is SGDLS and CDR2 is YYNGEE in the germline V gene. The CDR3 region is CASSVNVEGNEQFF. The CDR3 DNA reads as TGTGCCAGCAGCGTAAACGTGGAGGGGAATGAGCAGTTCTTC.

The chain is built from TRBV24-1 and TRBJ2-7, with a tentative D call TRBD2 (5 bases). CDR1 KGHDR and CDR2 SFDVKD come from the germline V gene. V lost 4 bases and J lost 6, with 6 bases in between. This CDR3 has 11 amino acids. CDR3 amino acids: CATSDRGEQYF. The CDR3 coding sequence is TGTGCCACCAGTGACCGGGGCGAGCAGTACTTC.

The rearrangement links TRBV14 to TRBJ1-1, with TRBD1 matching over 8 bases. The CDR3 is 15 amino acids. The germline V gene has CDR1 SGHDN and CDR2 FVKESK. The V segment lost 4 bases and the J segment 5 bases; nucleotides outside the gene matches: 9. The CDR3 nucleotides are TGTGCCAGCAGCCCCACTCGGGACAGGCAGACTGAAGCTTTCTTT. Residues: CASSPTRDRQTEAFF.

There are a few counts of this clone. This sequence joins TRBV5-1 and TRBJ2-1; no clear D. Germline assignment: CDR1 SGHRS and CDR2 YFSETQ. The length of the CDR3 is 15 residues. V gave up 4 bases and J gave up 0 bases, with 11 bases separating them. As DNA, the CDR3 is TGCGCCAGCAGCGACATACGTAGCTCCTACAATGAGCAGTTCTTC. Protein: CASSDIRSSYNEQFF.

The chain has TRBV28 and TRBJ1-6; TRBD1 aligns across 7 bases. The CDR3 totals 12 residues. V lost 10 bases and J lost 8; bases outside the gene matches: 5. Germline CDR1 MDHEN, CDR2 SYDVKM. CDR3 nucleotide sequence: TGTGCCATATCTCAGGGGGATTCACCCCTCCACTTT. The encoded protein is CAISQGDSPLHF.

The CDR3 sequence: CASSSDRGAWEQYF. CDR3 DNA sequence: TGCGCCAGCAGCTCGGACAGGGGGGCGTGGGAGCAGTACTTC. V gene TRBV5-1 combines with J gene TRBJ2-7; the match to TRBD1 covers 10 bases. Germline trimming cut 3 bases from V and 7 bases from J; bases unmatched to any gene: 7. CDR1 and CDR2 from the germline V gene are SGHRS and YFSETQ. The CDR3 has 14 amino acids.

The V and J genes are TRBV18 and TRBJ2-3, with D perhaps being TRBD1 or TRBD2 (5 bases each). Germline V gene sequence: CDR1 KGHSH, CDR2 LQKENI. The CDR3 covers 15 residues. The V end lost 1 base, the J end lost 2 bases, and 10 bases lay between the germline ends. The CDR3 bases are TGTGCCAGCTCACCACGTGGGGGTAACACAGATACGCAGTATTTT. This encodes CASSPRGGNTDTQYF.

This chain uses TRBV4-2 with TRBJ1-4; 9 bases agree with TRBD1. This CDR3 has 18 residues. Germline lookup yields CDR1 LGHNA and CDR2 YNFKEQ. Trimming removed 4 bases from V and 0 bases from J; junction bases left unmatched: 9. The CDR3 DNA reads as TGTGCCAGCAGCCCGGGACAGGGATCTTTCTCAACTAATGAAAAACTGTTTTTT. It is translated as CASSPGQGSFSTNEKLFF.

This clone has a single count. This chain links TRBV5-4 with TRBJ2-3; D may be TRBD2 (6 bases). The CDR3 is made up of 15 amino acids. The ends were cut back, 4 bases at V and 0 bases at J, with 12 bases in the middle. Germline-derived CDR1 and CDR2 are SGHNT and YYREEE (reference sequence). The CDR3 DNA reads as TGTGCCAGCAGCCGCCGGGGGTCTAGCACAGATACGCAGTATTTT. Protein product: CASSRRGSSTDTQYF.

This chain links TRBV4-2 with TRBJ2-2; a weak D match, TRBD2 (6 bases). The V and J ends lost 0 bases and 5 bases respectively, with 13 bases between them. CDR1 is LGHNA and CDR2 is YNFKEQ in the germline V gene. The CDR3 contains 16 residues. The CDR3 sequence is CASSQDLDGGTGELFF. Written as DNA, the CDR3 is TGTGCCAGCAGCCAAGATCTAGACGGGGGAACCGGGGAGCTGTTTTTT.

This chain joins TRBV7-9 and TRBJ1-4; D gene unclear. This CDR3 comprises 12 residues. The germline V and J ends were trimmed by 5 bases and 3 bases, with 4 bases remaining between them. Germline loops: CDR1 SEHNR, CDR2 FQNEAQ (reference sequence). CDR3 bases: TGTGCCAGCAGCCGGGCTAATGAAAAACTGTTTTTT. Translation: CASSRANEKLFF.

The V gene is TRBV6-5, the J gene TRBJ2-7; 10 bases match TRBD1. CDR3 length equals 14 residues. V lost 7 bases and J lost 3; bases outside the gene matches: 6. Germline V gives CDR1 MNHEY, CDR2 SVGAGI. The DNA for the CDR3 is TGTGCCAGCATCCGGGACAGGGGTGGCTACGAGCAGTACTTC. Translation: CASIRDRGGYEQYF.

The chain links TRBV7-9 to TRBJ1-6, with 7 nucleotides matching TRBD1. The germline V gene encodes CDR1 SEHNR and CDR2 FQNEAQ (reference sequence). V was clipped by 4 bases and J by 7 bases; unmatched bases: 19. This CDR3 comprises 19 residues. CDR3 loop: CASSSDRVPTPAENSPLHF. CDR3 sequence (DNA): TGTGCCAGCAGCTCTGACAGGGTTCCCACACCGGCCGAGAATTCACCCCTCCACTTT.

The chain combines TRBV4-3 with TRBJ1-3, with 7 bases identical to TRBD1. This CDR3 comprises 20 residues. J was trimmed by 0 bases and V by 4 bases; bases with no gene match: 18. Germline values: CDR1 LGHNA, CDR2 YSLEER. For the CDR3, the DNA is TGCGCCAGCAGCCGGGTGGCTACCTGGACAGGCTCAAGCTCTGGAAACACCATATATTTT. This translates into CASSRVATWTGSSSGNTIYF.

This clone came up once. This chain joins TRBV7-2 and TRBJ2-7; D is perhaps TRBD2 (6 bases). Trimming shortened V by 0 bases and J by 7 bases, and 7 bases separated the two germline ends. The CDR3 loop spans 12 amino acids. CDR1 is SGHTA and CDR2 is FQGNSA in the germline V gene. The CDR3 region is CASSLAAGEQYF. CDR3 DNA: TGTGCCAGCAGCTTAGCTGCGGGAGAGCAGTACTTC.

The V gene is TRBV10-3, the J gene TRBJ1-4; tentatively, D is TRBD1 (6 bases). The germline V and J ends were trimmed by 4 bases and 10 bases, with 16 bases remaining between them. Germline CDR1 reads ENHRY; CDR2 reads SYGVKD. The CDR3 is 14 amino acids. Written as DNA, the CDR3 is TGTGCCATCAGTGTAGGCCCTGAGGGGGGAAAACTGTTTTTT. Its translation: CAISVGPEGGKLFF.

V usage is TRBV7-9 and J usage is TRBJ1-6; D remains ambiguous. Between the trimmed V and J ends, which lost 5 bases and 8 bases, there was a span of 13 bases. The CDR3 sequence is 14 residues long. Germline V gene sequence: CDR1 SEHNR, CDR2 FQNEAQ (reference sequence). The CDR3 nucleotides are TGTGCCAGCAGCCTTAACTCTTATGATTCACCCCTCCACTTT. Translation: CASSLNSYDSPLHF.

The chain couples TRBV28 to TRBJ2-1; 8 bases are shared with TRBD2. Trimming cost V 4 bases and J 7 bases; bases outside gene matches: 6. The CDR3 is 14 residues long. Looked up from germline, CDR1 is MDHEN and CDR2 is SYDVKM. Here the CDR3 DNA reads TGTGCCAGCAGTTGGAGTAGCGGGAAGAATGAGCAGTTCTTC. It encodes CASSWSSGKNEQFF.

The gene calls are TRBV29-1 and TRBJ1-1; TRBD1 might be the D (5 bases). Trimming took 6 bases from V and 4 from J, leaving 12 bases between them. Germline CDR1 reads SQVTM; CDR2 reads ANQGSEA. The CDR3 length is 12 residues. The CDR3 loop is CSVGTGGTEAFF. The DNA of the CDR3 is TGCAGCGTGGGGACGGGAGGCACTGAAGCTTTCTTT.

DNA for the CDR3: TGTGCCAGCAGCGCAAGCGGGGACACTGAAGCTTTCTTT. It specifies CASSASGDTEAFF. The chain couples TRBV9 to TRBJ1-1; D is ambiguous. V lost 3 bases, J lost 3 bases, and 9 bases lay in between. The CDR3 is 13 amino acids. Germline V lookup: CDR1 SGDLS, CDR2 YYNGEE. The full variable domain, in which reference TRBV9 and TRBJ1-1 provide the parts outside the CDR3, is DSGVTQTPKHLITATGQRVTLRCSPRSGDLSVYWYQQSLDQGLQFLIQYYNGEERAKGNILERFSAQQFPDLHSELNLSSLELGDSALYFCASSASGDTEAFFGQGTRLTVV.

This clone appeared once. CDR3 coding DNA: TGTGCCAGCAGCCAAGTTCCTGGACAGGGGTTCCTCCGAAACACCGGGGAGCTGTTTTTT. Amino acid sequence: CASSQVPGQGFLRNTGELFF. The chain links TRBV14 to TRBJ2-2; 9 positions match TRBD1. The J segment lost 2 bases and the V segment lost 1 base, leaving 14 bases of the junction unmatched. The CDR3 length is 20 residues. Germline V gene sequence: CDR1 SGHDN, CDR2 FVKESK.

The genes are TRBV5-1 and TRBJ1-6; no clear D gene. Trimming shortened V by 2 bases and J by 5 bases, and 11 bases separated the two germline ends. CDR1 is SGHRS and CDR2 is YFSETQ in the germline V gene. The CDR3 length is 15 residues. CDR3 bases: TGCGCCAGCAGCTTAGCCGGCAGGAATAATTCACCCCTCCACTTT. This encodes CASSLAGRNNSPLHF.

The V call is TRBV3-1 (or the pseudogene TRBV3-2), the J call TRBJ1-3; no definite D call. Germline CDR1 is LGHDT and CDR2 is YNNKEL (reference sequence). With 1 base removed from V and 0 bases from J, the gap between germline ends came to 13 bases. The length of the CDR3 is 17 residues. The CDR3 DNA reads TGTGCCAGCAGCCAAGGGACGCTGAAAGTCTCTGGAAACACCATATATTTT. This codes for CASSQGTLKVSGNTIYF.

This clone was seen only a few times. This chain connects TRBV3-1 (or the pseudogene TRBV3-2) to TRBJ2-7; TRBD2 aligns across 7 bases. Trimming cost V 1 base and J 10 bases; bases outside gene matches: 13. This CDR3 is built from 15 residues. The germline V gene encodes CDR1 LGHDT and CDR2 YNNKEL (reference sequence). The DNA for the CDR3 is TGTGCCAGCAGCCAAGGTTGGACGGGGGGTGGGGATCAGTACTTC. Its translation is CASSQGWTGGGDQYF.

The chain's CDR3 is CAWSAPGNSGNTIYF. The CDR3 coding sequence is TGTGCCTGGAGTGCCCCGGGTAACTCTGGAAACACCATATATTTT. The chain recombines TRBV30 with TRBJ1-3; unclear D gene. The V end was cut by 1 base, the J end by 0 bases, with 10 bases between. From germline, CDR1 is GTSNPN and CDR2 SVGIG (reference sequence). CDR3 length: 15 amino acids.

The rearrangement uses TRBV2 and TRBJ2-7; 9 bases line up with TRBD1. The CDR3 runs to 15 residues. V was clipped by 6 bases and J by 5 bases; unmatched bases: 11. Germline assignment: CDR1 SNHLY and CDR2 FYNNEI. In nucleotides, the CDR3 is TGTGCCAGCAGGGAAAATACAGGGGGCAGGAACGAGCAGTACTTC. Amino acid sequence: CASRENTGGRNEQYF.